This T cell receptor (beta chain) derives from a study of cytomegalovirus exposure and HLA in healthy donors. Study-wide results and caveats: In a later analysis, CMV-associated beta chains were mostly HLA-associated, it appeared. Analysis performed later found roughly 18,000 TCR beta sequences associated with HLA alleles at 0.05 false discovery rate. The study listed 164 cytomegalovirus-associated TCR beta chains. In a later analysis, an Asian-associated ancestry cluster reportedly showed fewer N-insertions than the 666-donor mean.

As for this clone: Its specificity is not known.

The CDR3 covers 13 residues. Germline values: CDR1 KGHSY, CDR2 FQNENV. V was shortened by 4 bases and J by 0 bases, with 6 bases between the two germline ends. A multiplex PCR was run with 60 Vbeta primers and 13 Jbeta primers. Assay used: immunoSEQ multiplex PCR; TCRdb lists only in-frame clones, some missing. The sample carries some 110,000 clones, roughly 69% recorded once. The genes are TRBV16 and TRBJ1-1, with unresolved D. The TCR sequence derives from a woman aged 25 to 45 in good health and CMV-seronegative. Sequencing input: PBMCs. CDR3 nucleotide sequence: TGTGCCAGCAGCCGGGAGATGAACACTGAAGCTTTCTTT. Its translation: CASSREMNTEAFF.